A selection of T cell receptor beta chains follows, all from one sample in a study of OX40 agonist ivuxolimab in advanced cancers. The table came from immunoSEQ multiplex PCR; TCRdb's copy has only in-frame clones and leaves some out. The data hold 55,000 to 85,000 clones, with nearly 90% observed a single time. Source: CD4+ or CD8+ T cells sorted from blood, taken in a trial of the OX40 agonist ivuxolimab. These receptors all stem from an adult with an advanced solid tumor such as melanoma, head and neck, liver or kidney cancer. Both conserved end residues are part of each CDR3. Each record gives: V gene, clone size, D gene, J gene, CDR3 DNA, CDR3 protein. D genes are given only for firm matches. Part of the rows lack a size; the others show once, few, many or a class for expanded clones.

>TRBV6-5|.|.|TRBJ2-7
TGTGCCAGCAGTTTCAGAGAAAGGGGATCCTACGAGCAGTACTTC
CASSFRERGSYEQYF
>TRBV19|few|.|TRBJ1-1
TGTGCCAGTATCGGCAGCATGAACACTGAAGCTTTCTTT
CASIGSMNTEAFF
>TRBV5-6|.|.|TRBJ1-2
TGTGCCAGCAGCTTGGACTATGGCTACACCTTC
CASSLDYGYTF
>TRBV27|.|.|TRBJ1-1
TGTGCCAGCAGTCTAACAAGGGGAGGGCACACTGAAGCTTTCTTT
CASSLTRGGHTEAFF
>TRBV11-3|once|.|TRBJ2-2
TGTGCCAGCAGCTTAGCCCACCCTGGAAACACCGGGGAGCTGTTTTTT
CASSLAHPGNTGELFF
>TRBV25-1|once|.|TRBJ1-4
TGTGCCAGCAGTGAAGTCACGGGCCGGACGAATGAAAAACTGTTTTTT
CASSEVTGRTNEKLFF
>TRBV28|.|.|TRBJ2-5
TGTGCCAGCAGCTTCTCTTCAGGGGTGCAGACCCAGTACTTC
CASSFSSGVQTQYF
>TRBV14|.|.|TRBJ2-3
TGTGCCAGCAGCCAAGATAGAGGGGGGGGCACAGATACGCAGTATTTT
CASSQDRGGGTDTQYF
>TRBV27|.|TRBD1|TRBJ1-2
TGTGCCAGCAGTTTAGCGGGACAGGGCAATTCTGGCTACACCTTC
CASSLAGQGNSGYTF
>TRBV19|.|TRBD2|TRBJ2-7
TGTGCCACCTTACCACTAGCGCTTTACGAGCAGTACTTC
CATLPLALYEQYF
>TRBV7-6|.|TRBD1|TRBJ1-5
TGTGCCAGCAGCTTAGGACAGGGAGAGCCCCAGCATTTT
CASSLGQGEPQHF
>TRBV5-5|.|TRBD1|TRBJ1-5
TGTGCCAGCAGCTTCGGAGGGGGCGATCAGCCCCAGCATTTT
CASSFGGGDQPQHF
>TRBV7-3|.|TRBD2|TRBJ2-3
TGTGCCAGCAGCCAGGGACTAGCGGGGGGACCGGGGCGAGATACGCAGTATTTT
CASSQGLAGGPGRDTQYF
>TRBV6-1|.|TRBD1|TRBJ1-1
TGTGCCAGCACCCCCAGGGGGCAAACTGAAGCTTTCTTT
CASTPRGQTEAFF
>TRBV5-1|.|TRBD1|TRBJ1-5
TGCGCCAGCAGCTTGGCAGGACAGGGCCATCAGCCCCAGCATTTT
CASSLAGQGHQPQHF
>TRBV19|few|TRBD1|TRBJ2-1
TGTGCCAGTAGTAGCGGACAGGGTAATGAGCAGTTCTTC
CASSSGQGNEQFF
>TRBV19|.|.|TRBJ1-2
TGTGCCAGTACCCTGGGAATTAACTATGGCTACACCTTC
CASTLGINYGYTF
>TRBV19|.|.|TRBJ2-7
TGTGCCAGTAGTATCCGGGACGGATCCTACGAGCAGTACTTC
CASSIRDGSYEQYF
>TRBV6-9|.|TRBD1|TRBJ2-7
TGTGCCAGCAGTTACGGGACAGGGGCCGGGAAGCAGTACTTC
CASSYGTGAGKQYF
>TRBV2|.|TRBD2|TRBJ2-3
TGTGCCAGCAGTGAACTAGCGGGGGGGCCGGCAGATACGCAGTATTTT
CASSELAGGPADTQYF
>TRBV27|.|TRBD1|TRBJ1-2
TGTGCCAGCAAGGACAGGGGGGCGGGCTACACCTTC
CASKDRGAGYTF
>TRBV7-9|.|.|TRBJ2-2
TGTGCCAGCAGCCGAAGGGCGAACACCGGGGAGCTGTTTTTT
CASSRRANTGELFF
>TRBV28|.|.|TRBJ2-1
TGTGCCAGCAGTTCCGGGAAGAGCTCCTACAATGAGCAGTTCTTC
CASSSGKSSYNEQFF
>TRBV18|.|.|TRBJ2-3
TGTGCCAGCTCAGCTGATATTAGCACAGATACGCAGTATTTT
CASSADISTDTQYF
>TRBV6-1|.|TRBD2|TRBJ2-5
TGTGCCAGCAGTGAAGGCGGACTAGCGGGCCGGGAGACCCAGTACTTC
CASSEGGLAGRETQYF
>TRBV5-4|once|TRBD2|TRBJ2-5
TGTGCCAGCAGCCAAACCCGCGGGGGGAACCAAGAGACCCAGTACTTC
CASSQTRGGNQETQYF
>TRBV19|.|.|TRBJ2-3
TGTGCCACCAACCCAGGGGGGAAGCGGAGGGATACGCAGTATTTT
CATNPGGKRRDTQYF
>TRBV4-3|.|TRBD1|TRBJ2-7
TGCGCCAGCAGCCACAGACAGGGTCGCATCTACGAGCAGTACTTC
CASSHRQGRIYEQYF
>TRBV19|.|.|TRBJ1-3
TGTGCCAGTAGTACCAACAGGGCCTCTGGAAACACCATATATTTT
CASSTNRASGNTIYF
>TRBV4-2|once|.|TRBJ2-5
TGTGCCAGCAGCCAAGTCCGCGTGGGACAAGAGACCCAGTACTTC
CASSQVRVGQETQYF
>TRBV6-5|once|TRBD1|TRBJ1-2
TGTGCCAGCATCCAGGACAGGGAGGGAAGGGGCTACACCTTC
CASIQDREGRGYTF
>TRBV28|.|.|TRBJ1-2
TGTGCCAGCAGTTTAGCACTCACCAATAAAGCTAACTATGGCTACACCTTC
CASSLALTNKANYGYTF
>TRBV25-1|once|TRBD1|TRBJ1-4
TGTGCCAGCAGTGAGACAGGGCGGGAAAAACTGTTTTTT
CASSETGREKLFF
>TRBV5-1|.|TRBD1|TRBJ1-1
TGCGCCAGCAGCAAGGGACAGGAGAACACTGAAGCTTTCTTT
CASSKGQENTEAFF
>TRBV18|.|.|TRBJ2-3
TGTGCCAGCTCACCCAGAGGGACAGATACGCAGTATTTT
CASSPRGTDTQYF
>TRBV30|.|.|TRBJ1-4
TGTGCCTGGCTCCGGGCCCGGGGGGAAAAACTGTTTTTT
CAWLRARGEKLFF
>TRBV28|few|.|TRBJ1-6
TGTGCCAGCACCCGAGTCGATCTTAATTCACCCCTCCACTTT
CASTRVDLNSPLHF
>TRBV6-5|.|.|TRBJ1-6
TGTGCCAGCAGTTACGGGGCCTCTAATTCACCCCTCCACTTT
CASSYGASNSPLHF
>TRBV5-6|.|.|TRBJ1-6
TGTGCCAGCAGCTTGACTCAGACTAATAGAAATTCACCCCTCCACTTT
CASSLTQTNRNSPLHF
>TRBV5-4|.|TRBD2|TRBJ2-2
TGTGCCAGCAGCTTGGCGTCGGCTAGCGGGAGCCCGTGGGGGGAGCTGTTTTTT
CASSLASASGSPWGELFF
>TRBV6-1|.|.|TRBJ2-1
TGTGCCAGCGACCGGGGACTCTCCTACAATGAGCAGTTCTTC
CASDRGLSYNEQFF
>TRBV7-9|.|.|TRBJ2-3
TGTGCCAGCGACGCCCCAGGGCGCCATGAACCCACAGATACGCAGTATTTT
CASDAPGRHEPTDTQYF
>TRBV21-1|.|.|TRBJ2-5
TGTGCCAGCAGACGCGATGCCAGAACCAAGACTAGCGGGAGGGCCCCAAAGGAGACCCAGTACTTC
CASRRDARTKTSGRAPKETQYF
>TRBV2|.|.|TRBJ1-5
TGTGCCAGTAAAGAAATCCGGGGTGTCAATCAGCCCCAGCATTTT
CASKEIRGVNQPQHF
>TRBV19|once|.|TRBJ2-1
TGTGCCAGTAGTATCCTAGCTATGAATGAGCAGTTCTTC
CASSILAMNEQFF
>TRBV28|few|.|TRBJ1-1
TGTGCCAGCAGGGTAGGAGGGATACCTGAAGCTTTCTTT
CASRVGGIPEAFF
>TRBV6-1|.|TRBD2|TRBJ2-3
TGTGCCAGCAGTGAAGCACTTATAGCGGGGGGCCACACAGATACGCAGTATTTT
CASSEALIAGGHTDTQYF
>TRBV30|few|TRBD1|TRBJ1-2
TGTGCCTGGAGAGCCCTGGGACAGGGGGATCGTTATGGCTACACCTTC
CAWRALGQGDRYGYTF
>TRBV5-4|.|.|TRBJ1-4
TGTGCCAGCAGTCCCCCCCCGGGAGGTAATGAAAAACTGTTTTTT
CASSPPPGGNEKLFF
>TRBV28|.|TRBD1|TRBJ1-1
TGTGCCAGCACCCAGTATTGGACAGGGCAAGCTGAAGCTTTCTTT
CASTQYWTGQAEAFF
>TRBV21-1|.|.|TRBJ2-3
TGTGCCAGCAGCAAAGCGCGACCAGGACAGAACACAGATACGCAGTATTTT
CASSKARPGQNTDTQYF
>TRBV5-1|.|.|TRBJ2-7
TGCGCCAGCAGCTTGGAGGAGGGGCGGCCAACCTACGAGCAGTACTTC
CASSLEEGRPTYEQYF